This T cell receptor beta chain emerged from a study of blood T cell repertoires in COVID-19. Symptom resolution, clearance, or two negative PCRs marked donors in Cohort 3 as recovered. CDR1 is SGHNT and CDR2 is YYREEE in the germline V gene (reference sequence). V lost 2 bases to trimming and J lost 9 bases; unmatched junction nucleotides: 7. The CDR3 runs 16 residues. Generated by immunoSEQ multiplex PCR, the TCRdb table keeps only in-frame clones and is missing some. Of approximately 200,000 clones listed, 75% to 90% are singletons. The sequence derives from a woman aged 30 to 39 who had recovered from COVID-19. The gene calls are TRBV5-4 and TRBJ2-2, with TRBD2 matching 13 bases. Sequenced material: PBMCs or T cells enriched from blood (not recorded which). This CDR3 reads CASSLLTSGRNWELFF. CDR3 DNA: TGTGCCAGCAGCTTACTGACTAGCGGGAGGAATTGGGAGCTGTTTTTT.